This T cell receptor beta chain was profiled in a study of PD-1 blockade in classical Hodgkin lymphoma. Study results and caveats: There remain no defined causes for the repertoire differences, which possibly reflect disease activity or prior therapy. Diminished baseline TCR diversity has been reported in newly diagnosed patients relative to healthy donors.

Germline V gene lookup returns CDR1 SGHNT and CDR2 YYREEE (reference sequence). The V and J ends lost 0 bases and 2 bases respectively, with 9 bases between them. This CDR3 spans 14 amino acids. Time point defined: newly diagnosed, previously untreated cHL patient sample. Comparison used PBMCs from newly diagnosed, untreated classical Hodgkin lymphoma. Measured with immunoSEQ multiplex PCR; TCRdb has only the in-frame clones, and not every one. The sample lists tens of thousands of clones; nearly 95% were seen once. For this clone: Its specificity is not known.

V usage is TRBV5-4 and J usage is TRBJ2-7, with D hard to call. The source is a human donor with classical Hodgkin lymphoma. The source material was peripheral blood mononuclear cells (PBMCs). The CDR3 coding sequence is TGTGCCAGCAGCTTGGCCCGCTTTCCCTACGAGCAGTACTTC. Translated: CASSLARFPYEQYF.